Listed below are T cell receptor beta chains from one sample, sequenced in a study of blood T cell repertoires in COVID-19. Sequenced by immunoSEQ multiplex PCR; TCRdb stores in-frame clones only, minus some. The repertoire holds approximately 92,000 clones, with roughly 84% as singletons. The sample consisted of peripheral blood. These receptors were taken from a man between 65 and 85 years old with active or convalescent COVID-19. Each CDR3 is given with its conserved first and last residue. D genes are given only for firm matches. For some rows the clone size is stated as once, few or many, or as a class when expanded; others skip it.

size: few; J: TRBJ2-1; D: .; V: TRBV7-9; DNA: TGTGCCAGCAGCTTACGGGGGGCTGTGGTCAATGAGCAGTTCTTC; CDR3: CASSLRGAVVNEQFF
size: .; J: TRBJ2-1; D: TRBD2; V: TRBV20-1; DNA: TGCAGTGCAAGTCCCGGGACTAGCGGGGGGTACGGTGAGCAGTTCTTC; CDR3: CSASPGTSGGYGEQFF
size: .; J: TRBJ1-6; D: .; V: TRBV7-6; DNA: TGTGCCAGCAGCTTAGACAGTTCAGCTTATAATTCACCCCTCCACTTT; CDR3: CASSLDSSAYNSPLHF
size: .; J: TRBJ1-5; D: .; V: TRBV12-3/TRBV12-4; DNA: TGTGCCAGCAGTTCCGGGAATCAGCCCCAGCATTTT; CDR3: CASSSGNQPQHF
size: .; J: TRBJ1-1; D: TRBD1; V: TRBV5-1; DNA: TGCGCCAGCAGCGAGGGACAGATGAACACTGAAGCTTTCTTT; CDR3: CASSEGQMNTEAFF
size: once; J: TRBJ1-5; D: .; V: TRBV15; DNA: TGTGCCACCCAGCTAGGAAAACAGCCCCAGCATTTT; CDR3: CATQLGKQPQHF
size: .; J: TRBJ2-1; D: TRBD1; V: TRBV19; DNA: TGTGCCAGTAGTATGGGGACAGGTCAGAACAATGAGCAGTTCTTC; CDR3: CASSMGTGQNNEQFF
size: .; J: TRBJ2-5; D: .; V: TRBV20-1; DNA: TGCAGTGCTAGTAAGCTGGAGACCCAGTACTTC; CDR3: CSASKLETQYF
size: few; J: TRBJ1-1; D: .; V: TRBV3-1/TRBV3-2; DNA: TGTGCCACCAAGGACGTCGGGGAGGCTGAAGCTTTCTTT; CDR3: CATKDVGEAEAFF
size: .; J: TRBJ2-3; D: TRBD2; V: TRBV30; DNA: TGTGCCTGGAGTGTATCACGCTTACTTGGGACTAGCGTCACAGATACGCAGTATTTT; CDR3: CAWSVSRLLGTSVTDTQYF
size: .; J: TRBJ1-3; D: .; V: TRBV3-1/TRBV3-2; DNA: TGTGCCAGCAGCCAATCAGGGGTTGGAAACACCATATATTTT; CDR3: CASSQSGVGNTIYF
size: .; J: TRBJ2-5; D: .; V: TRBV5-1; DNA: TGCGCCAGCAGCCGCGGTGTGTTGGAGACCCAGTACTTC; CDR3: CASSRGVLETQYF
size: .; J: TRBJ2-7; D: TRBD2; V: TRBV4-3; DNA: TGCGCCAGCAGCCAAGATGCGGGGGGCACCTCCTACGAGCAGTACTTC; CDR3: CASSQDAGGTSYEQYF
size: once; J: TRBJ1-2; D: .; V: TRBV28; DNA: TGTGCCAGCAGTTTAACCTTAGATTCCTATGGCTACACCTTC; CDR3: CASSLTLDSYGYTF
size: .; J: TRBJ2-3; D: TRBD2; V: TRBV18; DNA: TGTGCCAGCTCACCTGGACTAGTCACAGATACGCAGTATTTT; CDR3: CASSPGLVTDTQYF
size: .; J: TRBJ1-2; D: .; V: TRBV20-1; DNA: TGCAGTGCTAGAGAGGGGGCTGGCTACACCTTC; CDR3: CSAREGAGYTF